These 16 T cell receptor beta chains were sequenced from one sample in a study of CD8+ T cells in alopecia areata. Treatment reported: oral pan-JAK inhibitor, 5-10 mg twice daily. RNA was isolated and reverse transcribed to cDNA, the sequencing template. Assay: immunoSEQ multiplex PCR; the TCRdb copy retains only in-frame clones and omits some. The sample includes some 150,000 clones, 85% to 90% of them seen just once. The sequenced sample was CD8+ T cells sorted from blood, obtained at week 4, from a patient treated with tofacitinib. These receptors originate from a human donor with alopecia areata.

This clone was detected a few times. Within the sample, other DNA sequences also encode this same CDR3. The V and J genes are TRBV7-9 and TRBJ2-7; D gene uncertain. The germline gives CDR1 SEHNR, CDR2 FQNEAQ (reference sequence). Trimming took 2 bases from V and 1 from J, leaving 0 bases between them. The CDR3 covers 11 residues. The CDR3 here is CASSLSYEQYF. The CDR3 DNA sequence: TGTGCCAGCAGCTTATCCTACGAGCAGTACTTC.

The V gene is TRBV7-6, the J gene TRBJ2-4; TRBD2 is a possible D gene (5 bases). V was pared by 5 bases and J by 3 bases, with 17 bases between. The CDR3 runs to 16 residues. Germline V lookup: CDR1 SGHVS, CDR2 FNYEAQ. DNA for the CDR3: TGTGCCAGCAGCCACTATAGTCCTGAGGGCAAAAACATTCAGTACTTC. Encoded protein: CASSHYSPEGKNIQYF.

CDR3 nucleotides: TGTGCCAGCAGTAGAGGACAGGAAAAAAGCTATGGCTACACCTTC. Its translation is CASSRGQEKSYGYTF. V gene TRBV27 combines with J gene TRBJ1-2; 7 nucleotides match TRBD1. The junction had 10 bases not matched to a gene; V was cut back by 5 bases and J by 4 bases. CDR1 is MNHEY, CDR2 SMNVEV, per germline (reference sequence). This CDR3 comprises 15 residues.

This chain connects TRBV30 to TRBJ2-5, with D hard to call. Trimming stripped 3 bases from V and 2 bases from J, with 10 bases between. The germline CDR1 and CDR2 sequences are GTSNPN and SVGIG (reference sequence). The CDR3 is 13 amino acids. The CDR3 region is CAWSPRPQETQYF. DNA for the CDR3: TGTGCCTGGAGCCCACGGCCTCAAGAGACCCAGTACTTC.

This clone is a singleton in its sample. V is TRBV29-1 and J is TRBJ1-4; TRBD1 matches 7 bases. With 4 bases clipped from V and 7 bases from J, the junction kept 9 bases outside the gene matches. Germline values: CDR1 SQVTM, CDR2 ANQGSEA. The CDR3 contains 14 residues. CDR3 sequence: CSVALDREGEKLFF. CDR3 DNA: TGCAGCGTTGCCCTCGACAGGGAGGGTGAAAAACTGTTTTTT.

This chain joins TRBV27 and TRBJ2-7; D possibly uses TRBD1 or TRBD2 (5 bases each). This CDR3 comprises 15 residues. Trimming left V 2 bases short and J 2 bases short, with 13 bases between. The germline gives CDR1 MNHEY, CDR2 SMNVEV (reference sequence). DNA for the CDR3: TGTGCCAGCAGTTTAAGCTTCGGGGCGACCTACGAGCAGTACTTC. Translating gives CASSLSFGATYEQYF.

The CDR3 coding sequence is TGTGCCTGGGAAGAGGGGTACGAGCAGTACTTC. It codes for CAWEEGYEQYF. This chain links TRBV30 with TRBJ2-7, with D perhaps given as TRBD1 or TRBD2 (5 bases each). Per the germline V gene, CDR1 is GTSNPN and CDR2 is SVGIG (reference sequence). The V gene lost 5 bases and the J gene lost 4 bases, with 9 bases spanning the gap. CDR3 length: 11 amino acids.

DNA for the CDR3: TGTGCCAGCAGCGTAGACAGGGGGCTTGAGACTTCTGGGGCCAACGTCCTGACTTTC. As protein: CASSVDRGLETSGANVLTF. The chain has TRBV9 and TRBJ2-6; 9 bases are shared with TRBD1. The CDR3 consists of 19 residues. Looked up from germline, CDR1 is SGDLS and CDR2 is YYNGEE. V shed 0 bases and J 1 base; nucleotides not matched to a gene: 8. The whole variable domain, remainder taken from reference TRBV9 and TRBJ2-6, is DSGVTQTPKHLITATGQRVTLRCSPRSGDLSVYWYQQSLDQGLQFLIQYYNGEERAKGNILERFSAQQFPDLHSELNLSSLELGDSALYFCASSVDRGLETSGANVLTFGAGSRLTVL.

The J gene is TRBJ1-5, the V gene TRBV30; TRBD1 might be the D (6 bases). Germline values: CDR1 GTSNPN, CDR2 SVGIG (reference sequence). This CDR3 has 14 residues. V lost 0 bases and J 3 bases, leaving 9 bases between the germline ends. In nucleotides, the CDR3 is TGTGCCTGGAGTGTAGGGGGTTACAATCAGCCCCAGCATTTT. It translates to CAWSVGGYNQPQHF. Using reference TRBV30 and TRBJ1-5 for the parts outside the CDR3, the full variable domain is SQTIHQWPATLVQPVGSPLSLECTVEGTSNPNLYWYRQAAGRGLQLLFYSVGIGQISSEVPQNLSASRPQDRQFILSSKKLLLSDSGFYLCAWSVGGYNQPQHFGDGTRLSIL.

This rearrangement joins TRBV29-1 to TRBJ1-1, with no clear D. CDR1 SQVTM and CDR2 ANQGSEA come from the germline V gene. This CDR3 has 13 amino acids. The V gene lost 4 bases and the J gene lost 0 bases, with 9 bases spanning the gap. The CDR3 coding sequence is TGCAGCGTTGTCGGGCCAATGAACACTGAAGCTTTCTTT. It codes for CSVVGPMNTEAFF.

The chain recombines TRBV29-1 with TRBJ2-7; 8 bases match TRBD1. Looked up from germline, CDR1 is SQVTM and CDR2 is ANQGSEA. CDR3 length: 15 residues. After removal of 3 bases from V and 2 bases from J, the junction contained 9 bases not matched to a gene. In DNA, the CDR3 is TGCAGCGTTGAGGTGTATGAACAGGGGGCCTACGAGCAGTACTTC. Translation: CSVEVYEQGAYEQYF.

The chain links TRBV14 to TRBJ2-7, with 8 bases identical to TRBD1. CDR1 SGHDN and CDR2 FVKESK come from the germline V gene. The CDR3 sequence is 12 residues long. The V gene end was trimmed by 4 bases and the J gene end by 4 bases; junction bases not matched to a gene: 0. The CDR3 DNA follows: TGTGCCAGCAGCCGGACAGGGTACGAGCAGTACTTC. Its translation: CASSRTGYEQYF.

The chain is built from TRBV29-1 and TRBJ2-2, with D perhaps being TRBD1 or TRBD2 (5 bases each). V was shortened by 5 bases and J by 3 bases, with 16 bases between the two germline ends. Germline V gives CDR1 SQVTM, CDR2 ANQGSEA. The CDR3 runs 15 residues. DNA for the CDR3: TGCAGCGTTCTGGGACCGGGCCAGGACACCGGGGAGCTGTTTTTT. It encodes CSVLGPGQDTGELFF.

J is TRBJ2-3 and V is TRBV25-1; 9 bases match TRBD1. Trimming at V came to 3 bases and at J to 4 bases, leaving 14 bases not matched to a gene. There are 18 residues in the CDR3. Looked up from germline, CDR1 is MGHDK and CDR2 is SYGVNS. The CDR3, as DNA: TGTGCCAGCAGTGATGTCCCCACGTATGGGACAGGGTCAGATACGCAGTATTTT. This encodes CASSDVPTYGTGSDTQYF.

The chain is built from TRBV6-1 and TRBJ2-2, with D possibly matching TRBD1 (5 bases). Trimming removed 0 bases at V and 12 bases at J, with 8 bases between. CDR3 length: 12 residues. Germline V gene sequence: CDR1 MNHNS, CDR2 SASEGT. The CDR3 DNA reads TGTGCCAGCAGTGAAGCGAAGGGGAAGCTGTTTTTT. This translates into CASSEAKGKLFF.

The rearrangement links TRBV4-2 to TRBJ1-2; TRBD1 aligns across 7 bases. CDR1 and CDR2 from the germline V gene are LGHNA and YNFKEQ. This CDR3 is 17 amino acids long. V shed 2 bases, J shed 8 bases, and the junction held 17 bases outside the gene matches. The CDR3 loop is CASSQTQGGQPSDGYTF. CDR3 in DNA: TGTGCCAGCAGCCAAACCCAGGGGGGACAGCCGTCGGACGGCTACACCTTC.